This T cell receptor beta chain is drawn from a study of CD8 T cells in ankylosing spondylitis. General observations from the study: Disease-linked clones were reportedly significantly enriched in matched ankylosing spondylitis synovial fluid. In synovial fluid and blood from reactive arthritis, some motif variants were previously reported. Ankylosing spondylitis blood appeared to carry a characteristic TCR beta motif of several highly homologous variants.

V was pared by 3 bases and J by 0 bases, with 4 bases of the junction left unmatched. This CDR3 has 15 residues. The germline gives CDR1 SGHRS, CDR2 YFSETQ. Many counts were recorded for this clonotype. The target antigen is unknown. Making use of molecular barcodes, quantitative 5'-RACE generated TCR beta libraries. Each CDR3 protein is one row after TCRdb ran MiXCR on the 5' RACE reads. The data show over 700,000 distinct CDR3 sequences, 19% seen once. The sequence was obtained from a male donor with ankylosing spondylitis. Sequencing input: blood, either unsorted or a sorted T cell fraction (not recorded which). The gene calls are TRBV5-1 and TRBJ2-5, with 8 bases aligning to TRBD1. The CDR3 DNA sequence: TGCGCCAGCAGCTCGGACAGGGCTTACCAAGAGACCCAGTACTTC. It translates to CASSSDRAYQETQYF.